These 7 T cell receptor beta chains came from one sample sequenced in a study of cytomegalovirus exposure and HLA in healthy donors. Assay: immunoSEQ multiplex PCR; the TCRdb copy retains only in-frame clones and omits some. The sample comprises more than 95,000 clones, about 96% of which are singletons, and 1.5% to 2% rests with the top ten. Sample: PBMCs. These receptors came from a man aged 18 to 30 in good health and CMV-seronegative.

The V call is TRBV7-6, the J call TRBJ1-1; TRBD1 might be the D (5 bases). Germline V gene data show CDR1 as SGHVS and CDR2 as FNYEAQ. The CDR3 totals 14 residues. Trimming cost V 4 bases and J 0 bases, with 9 bases left between them. CDR3 in amino acids: CASSSDNLNTEAFF. CDR3 DNA sequence: TGTGCCAGCAGCTCGGACAACCTGAACACTGAAGCTTTCTTT.

J is TRBJ1-2 and V is TRBV14; D remains unclear. The germline V gene has CDR1 SGHDN and CDR2 FVKESK. This CDR3 has 13 amino acids. The V end was cut by 0 bases, the J end by 4 bases, with 6 bases between. As DNA, the CDR3 is TGTGCCAGCAGCCAAGATTACTCCTATGGCTACACCTTC. Its protein is CASSQDYSYGYTF.

The chain uses TRBV4-3 and TRBJ2-3; 9 bases agree with TRBD2. The V gene end was trimmed by 4 bases and the J gene end by 1 base; junction bases not matched to a gene: 6. This CDR3 comprises 16 residues. Germline assignment: CDR1 LGHNA and CDR2 YSLEER. The CDR3 DNA reads as TGCGCCAGCAGCCCCTCCCCTAGCGGGGGCACAGATACGCAGTATTTT. Translating gives CASSPSPSGGTDTQYF.

The gene calls are TRBV13 and TRBJ1-1; 7 positions agree with TRBD1. The V gene's germline CDR1 is PRHDT and CDR2 FYEKMQ (reference sequence). V lost 2 bases to trimming and J lost 7 bases; unmatched junction nucleotides: 1. The length of the CDR3 is 12 residues. As DNA, the CDR3 is TGTGCCAGCAGCTTAAGGGGGCATGAAGCTTTCTTT. Its protein product is CASSLRGHEAFF.

This clone was seen a handful of times. This chain links TRBV2 with TRBJ2-3; D is possibly TRBD2 (6 bases). The CDR3 totals 14 residues. Trimming cost V 3 bases and J 2 bases, with 9 bases left between them. Germline V gene data show CDR1 as SNHLY and CDR2 as FYNNEI. DNA of the CDR3: TGTGCCAGCAGTGAGGTAGCGGCCACAGATACGCAGTATTTT. It codes for CASSEVAATDTQYF. Full variable domain (rest looked up from reference TRBV2 and TRBJ2-3): EPEVTQTPSHQVTQMGQEVILRCVPISNHLYFYWYRQILGQKVEFLVSFYNNEISEKSEIFDDQFSVERPDGSNFTLKIRSTKLEDSAMYFCASSEVAATDTQYFGPGTRLTVL.

The chain is built from TRBV27 and TRBJ2-1, with TRBD2 identical over 9 bases. The CDR3 loop spans 17 amino acids. Germline V gene data show CDR1 as MNHEY and CDR2 as SMNVEV (reference sequence). V lost 3 bases, J lost 0 bases, and 6 bases stayed unmatched. CDR3: CASSFEAGGPSYNEQFF. As DNA, the CDR3 is TGTGCCAGCAGTTTTGAGGCGGGAGGGCCCTCCTACAATGAGCAGTTCTTC.

This chain connects TRBV7-8 to TRBJ2-3, with D maybe TRBD2 (5 bases). V lost 4 bases, J lost 0 bases, and 11 bases lay in between. The length of the CDR3 is 15 residues. CDR1 is SGHVS and CDR2 is FQNEAQ in the germline V gene. CDR3 sequence (DNA): TGTGCCAGCAGCTACCGGACTTTGAGCACAGATACGCAGTATTTT. Translated, it gives CASSYRTLSTDTQYF.